Listed here is a single T cell receptor beta chain. The data were obtained in a study of blood T cell repertoires in COVID-19. Study background: Sites in the United States, Italy and Spain provided acute and convalescent COVID-19 samples.

Using immunoSEQ multiplex PCR, the repertoire was profiled, and TCRdb retains in-frame clones only, with some absent. The sample lists 200,000 to 250,000 clones, roughly nine tenths occurring once. Source material: PBMCs or T cells enriched from blood (not recorded which). The sequence came from a woman aged 18-29 years in a cohort exposed to, infected with or recovered from COVID-19 (not recorded which).

The CDR3 here is CASSWGDRGTQYF. CDR3 bases: TGTGCCAGCAGCTGGGGGGACAGGGGAACCCAGTACTTC. The rearrangement uses TRBV11-2 and TRBJ2-5; the match to TRBD1 covers 10 bases. Looked up from germline, CDR1 is SGHAT and CDR2 is FQNNGV. V lost 4 bases, J lost 8 bases, and 4 bases stayed unmatched. The CDR3 totals 13 residues.